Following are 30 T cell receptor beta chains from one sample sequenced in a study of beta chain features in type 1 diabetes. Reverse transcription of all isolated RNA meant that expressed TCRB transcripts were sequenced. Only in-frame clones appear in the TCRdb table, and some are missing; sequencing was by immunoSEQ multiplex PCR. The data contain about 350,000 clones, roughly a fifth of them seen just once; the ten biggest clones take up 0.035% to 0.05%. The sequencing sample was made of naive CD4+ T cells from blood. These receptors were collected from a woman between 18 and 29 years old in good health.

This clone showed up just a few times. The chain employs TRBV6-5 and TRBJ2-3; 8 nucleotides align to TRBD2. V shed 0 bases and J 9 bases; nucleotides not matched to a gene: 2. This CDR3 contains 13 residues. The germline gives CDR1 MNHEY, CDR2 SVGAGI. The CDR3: CASSYSTGGTQYF. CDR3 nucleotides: TGTGCCAGCAGTTACTCCACGGGAGGGACGCAGTATTTT.

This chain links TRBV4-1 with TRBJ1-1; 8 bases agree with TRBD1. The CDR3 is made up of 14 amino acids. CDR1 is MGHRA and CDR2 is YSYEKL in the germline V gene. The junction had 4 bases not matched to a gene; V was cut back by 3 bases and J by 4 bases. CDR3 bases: TGCGCCAGCAGCCACACGGACAGGGCCACTGAAGCTTTCTTT. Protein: CASSHTDRATEAFF.

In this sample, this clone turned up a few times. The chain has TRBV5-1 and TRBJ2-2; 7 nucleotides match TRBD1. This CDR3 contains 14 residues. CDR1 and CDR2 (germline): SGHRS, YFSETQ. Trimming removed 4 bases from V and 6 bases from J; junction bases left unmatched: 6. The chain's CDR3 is CASSPGTDAGELFF. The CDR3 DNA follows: TGCGCCAGCAGCCCGGGGACAGACGCCGGGGAGCTGTTTTTT.

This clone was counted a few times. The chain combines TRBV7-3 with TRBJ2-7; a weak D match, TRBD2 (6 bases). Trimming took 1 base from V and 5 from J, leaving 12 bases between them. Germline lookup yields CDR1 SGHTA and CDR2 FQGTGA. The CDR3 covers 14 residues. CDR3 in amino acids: CASSLRGEVNEQYF. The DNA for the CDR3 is TGTGCCAGCAGCTTAAGAGGGGAGGTCAACGAGCAGTACTTC.

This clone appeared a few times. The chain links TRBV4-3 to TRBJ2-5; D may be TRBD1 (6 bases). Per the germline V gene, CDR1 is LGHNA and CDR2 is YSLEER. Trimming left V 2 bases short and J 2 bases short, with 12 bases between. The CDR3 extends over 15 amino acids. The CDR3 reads CASSQQGTLQETQYF. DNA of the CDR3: TGCGCCAGCAGCCAACAAGGGACACTTCAAGAGACCCAGTACTTC.

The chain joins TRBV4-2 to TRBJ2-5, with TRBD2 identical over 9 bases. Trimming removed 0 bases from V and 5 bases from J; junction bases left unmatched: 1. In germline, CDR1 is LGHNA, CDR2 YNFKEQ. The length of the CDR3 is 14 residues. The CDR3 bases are TGTGCCAGCAGCCAAGACGCGGGGGGGGAGACCCAGTACTTC. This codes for CASSQDAGGETQYF.

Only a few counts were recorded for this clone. CDR3 residues: CASSIGLAGMNEQFF. The CDR3, as DNA: TGTGCCAGCAGTATTGGACTAGCGGGAATGAATGAGCAGTTCTTC. The chain carries TRBV6-5 and TRBJ2-1; TRBD2 aligns across 12 bases. The trim removed 5 bases at V and 7 bases at J, leaving 6 bases unmatched. The germline gives CDR1 MNHEY, CDR2 SVGAGI. The CDR3 covers 15 residues.

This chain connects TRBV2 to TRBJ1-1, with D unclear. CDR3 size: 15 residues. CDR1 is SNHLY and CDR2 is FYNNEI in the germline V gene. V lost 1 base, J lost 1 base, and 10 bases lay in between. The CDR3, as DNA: TGTGCCAGCAGTGAAGTGGCAGGAGGGAACACTGAAGCTTTCTTT. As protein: CASSEVAGGNTEAFF.

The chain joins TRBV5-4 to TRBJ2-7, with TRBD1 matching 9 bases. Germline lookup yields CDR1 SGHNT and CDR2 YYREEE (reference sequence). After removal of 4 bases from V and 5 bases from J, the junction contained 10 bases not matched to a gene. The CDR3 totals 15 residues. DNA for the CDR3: TGTGCCAGCAGCCCCCGGGGACAGGGCGTCCACGAGCAGTACTTC. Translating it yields CASSPRGQGVHEQYF.

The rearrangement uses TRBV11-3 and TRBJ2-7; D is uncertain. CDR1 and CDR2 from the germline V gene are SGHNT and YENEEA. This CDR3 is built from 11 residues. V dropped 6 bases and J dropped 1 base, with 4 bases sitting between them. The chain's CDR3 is CASSTSYEQYF. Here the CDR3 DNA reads TGTGCCAGCAGTACTTCCTACGAGCAGTACTTC.

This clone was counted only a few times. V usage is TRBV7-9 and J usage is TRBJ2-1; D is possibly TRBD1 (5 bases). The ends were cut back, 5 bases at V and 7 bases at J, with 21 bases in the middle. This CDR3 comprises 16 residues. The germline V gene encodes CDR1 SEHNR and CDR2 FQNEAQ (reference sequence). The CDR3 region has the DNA TGTGCCAGCAGCCTCACAGTAGACAGCTTAGGGAATGAGCAGTTCTTC. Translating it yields CASSLTVDSLGNEQFF.

The CDR3 DNA reads as TGCGCCAGCAGCCCACAGGGAAGCAATCAGCCCCAGCATTTT. Protein sequence: CASSPQGSNQPQHF. The chain uses TRBV5-1 and TRBJ1-5; D perhaps matches TRBD1 (6 bases). The CDR3 spans 14 residues. The V end was cut by 4 bases, the J end by 1 base, with 9 bases between. CDR1 SGHRS and CDR2 YFSETQ come from the germline V gene.

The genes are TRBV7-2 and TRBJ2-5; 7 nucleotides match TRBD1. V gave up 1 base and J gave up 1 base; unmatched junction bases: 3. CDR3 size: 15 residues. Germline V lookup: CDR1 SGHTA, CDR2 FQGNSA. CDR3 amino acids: CASSLVQGRQETQYF. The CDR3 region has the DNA TGTGCCAGCAGCTTAGTACAGGGGCGCCAAGAGACCCAGTACTTC.

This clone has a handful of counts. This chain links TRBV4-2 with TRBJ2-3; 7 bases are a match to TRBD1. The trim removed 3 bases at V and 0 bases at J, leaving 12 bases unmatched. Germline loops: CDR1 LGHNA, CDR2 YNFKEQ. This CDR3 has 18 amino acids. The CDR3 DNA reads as TGTGCCAGCAGCCAGATTCGTTACAGGGGCGCTAGCACAGATACGCAGTATTTT. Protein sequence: CASSQIRYRGASTDTQYF.

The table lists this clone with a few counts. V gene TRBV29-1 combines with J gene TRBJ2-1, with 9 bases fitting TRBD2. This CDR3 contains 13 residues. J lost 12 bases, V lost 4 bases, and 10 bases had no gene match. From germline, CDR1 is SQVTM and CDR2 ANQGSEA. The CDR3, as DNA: TGCAGCGTTGGACTAGCGGTCGCGTTAGGGCAGTTCTTC. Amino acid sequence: CSVGLAVALGQFF.

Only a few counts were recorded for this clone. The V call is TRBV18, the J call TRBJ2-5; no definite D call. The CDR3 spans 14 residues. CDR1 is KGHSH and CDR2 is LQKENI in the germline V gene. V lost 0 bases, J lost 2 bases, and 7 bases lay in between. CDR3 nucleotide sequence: TGTGCCAGCTCACCACCGAACAGTCAAGAGACCCAGTACTTC. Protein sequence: CASSPPNSQETQYF. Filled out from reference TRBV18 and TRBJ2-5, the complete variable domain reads NAGVMQNPRHLVRRRGQEARLRCSPMKGHSHVYWYRQLPEEGLKFMVYLQKENIIDESGMPKERFSAEFPKEGPSILRIQQVVRGDSAAYFCASSPPNSQETQYFGPGTRLLVL.

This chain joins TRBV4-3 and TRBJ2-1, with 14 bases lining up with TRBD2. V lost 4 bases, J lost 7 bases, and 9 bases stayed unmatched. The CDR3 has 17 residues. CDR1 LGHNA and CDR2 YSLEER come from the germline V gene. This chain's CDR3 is CASSPSRLAGGRNEQFF. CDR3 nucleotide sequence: TGCGCCAGCAGCCCGTCTCGACTAGCGGGGGGGCGTAATGAGCAGTTCTTC.

The CDR3 region has the DNA TGTGCCTGGAGCGGACAGGGGATTGGCTACACCTTC. Its protein is CAWSGQGIGYTF. This sequence joins TRBV30 and TRBJ1-2; TRBD1 aligns across 9 bases. This CDR3 contains 12 residues. Losses at the gene ends were 3 bases for V and 7 bases for J; bases not matched to a gene: 3. Germline V CDR1 and CDR2: GTSNPN, SVGIG (reference sequence).

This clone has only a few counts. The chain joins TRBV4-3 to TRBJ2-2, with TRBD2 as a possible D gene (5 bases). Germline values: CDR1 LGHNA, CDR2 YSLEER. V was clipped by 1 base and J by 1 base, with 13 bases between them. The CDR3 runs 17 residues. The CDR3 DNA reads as TGCGCCAGCAGCCAAGCTTCAACCGGGGTGAACACCGGGGAGCTGTTTTTT. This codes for CASSQASTGVNTGELFF.

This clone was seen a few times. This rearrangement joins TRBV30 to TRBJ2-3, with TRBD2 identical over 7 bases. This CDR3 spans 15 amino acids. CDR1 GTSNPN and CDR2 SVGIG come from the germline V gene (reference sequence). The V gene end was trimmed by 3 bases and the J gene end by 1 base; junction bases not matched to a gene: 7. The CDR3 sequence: CAWSLGAGGTDTQYF. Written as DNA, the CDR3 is TGTGCCTGGAGCCTGGGCGCGGGGGGCACAGATACGCAGTATTTT. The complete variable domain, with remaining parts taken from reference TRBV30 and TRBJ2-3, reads SQTIHQWPATLVQPVGSPLSLECTVEGTSNPNLYWYRQAAGRGLQLLFYSVGIGQISSEVPQNLSASRPQDRQFILSSKKLLLSDSGFYLCAWSLGAGGTDTQYFGPGTRLTVL.

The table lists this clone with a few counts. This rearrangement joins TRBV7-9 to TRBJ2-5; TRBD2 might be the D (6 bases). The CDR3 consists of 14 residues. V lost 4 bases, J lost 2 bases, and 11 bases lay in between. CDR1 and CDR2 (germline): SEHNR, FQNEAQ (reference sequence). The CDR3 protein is CASSSRRDQETQYF. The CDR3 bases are TGTGCCAGCAGCTCTCGGAGGGATCAAGAGACCCAGTACTTC.

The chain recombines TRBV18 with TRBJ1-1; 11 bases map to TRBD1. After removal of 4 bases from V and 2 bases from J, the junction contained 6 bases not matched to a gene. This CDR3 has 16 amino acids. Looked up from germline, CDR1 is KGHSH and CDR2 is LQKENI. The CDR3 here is CASSRGTGGFNTEAFF. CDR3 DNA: TGTGCCAGCTCACGGGGGACAGGGGGGTTCAACACTGAAGCTTTCTTT.

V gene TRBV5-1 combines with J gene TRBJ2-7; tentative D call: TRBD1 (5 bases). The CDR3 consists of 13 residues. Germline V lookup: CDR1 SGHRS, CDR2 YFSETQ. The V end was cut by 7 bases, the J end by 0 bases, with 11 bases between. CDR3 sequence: CASSSTDSYEQYF. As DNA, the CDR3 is TGCGCCAGCTCTTCGACAGACTCCTACGAGCAGTACTTC.

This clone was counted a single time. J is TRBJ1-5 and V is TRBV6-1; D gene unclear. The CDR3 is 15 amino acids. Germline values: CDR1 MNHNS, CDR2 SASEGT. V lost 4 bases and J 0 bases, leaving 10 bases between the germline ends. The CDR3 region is CASSAGRASNQPQHF. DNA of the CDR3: TGTGCCAGCAGTGCGGGGAGGGCTAGCAATCAGCCCCAGCATTTT.

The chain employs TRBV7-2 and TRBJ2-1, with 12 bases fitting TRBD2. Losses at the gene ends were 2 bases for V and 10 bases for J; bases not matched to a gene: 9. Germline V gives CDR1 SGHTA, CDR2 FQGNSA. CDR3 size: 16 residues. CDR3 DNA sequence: TGTGCCAGCAGCTTAATGCCTAGCGGGAGGGCCGGGGAGCAGTTCTTC. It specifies CASSLMPSGRAGEQFF.

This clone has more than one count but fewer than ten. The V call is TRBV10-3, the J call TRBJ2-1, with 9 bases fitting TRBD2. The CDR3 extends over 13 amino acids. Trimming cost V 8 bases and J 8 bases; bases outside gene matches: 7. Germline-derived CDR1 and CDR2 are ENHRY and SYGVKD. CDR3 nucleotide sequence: TGTGCCATCGGGGGCGGGGGGGCCGATGAGCAGTTCTTC. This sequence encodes CAIGGGGADEQFF.

CDR3 region: CAVGGAGRDEKLFF. The CDR3 bases are TGTGCCGTCGGCGGGGCCGGCCGGGATGAAAAACTGTTTTTT. This chain uses TRBV7-2 with TRBJ1-4; TRBD1 is a possible D gene (5 bases). Per germline, CDR1 SGHTA and CDR2 FQGNSA. The CDR3 runs to 14 residues. Trimming took off 11 bases at V and 6 bases at J, with 19 bases between the two ends.

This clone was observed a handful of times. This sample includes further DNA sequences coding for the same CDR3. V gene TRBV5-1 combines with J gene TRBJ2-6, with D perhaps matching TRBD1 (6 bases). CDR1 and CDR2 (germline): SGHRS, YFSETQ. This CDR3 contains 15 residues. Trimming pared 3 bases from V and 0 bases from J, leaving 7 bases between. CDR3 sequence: CASSSDSSGANVLTF. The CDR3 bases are TGCGCCAGCAGCTCGGACAGCTCTGGGGCCAACGTCCTGACTTTC.

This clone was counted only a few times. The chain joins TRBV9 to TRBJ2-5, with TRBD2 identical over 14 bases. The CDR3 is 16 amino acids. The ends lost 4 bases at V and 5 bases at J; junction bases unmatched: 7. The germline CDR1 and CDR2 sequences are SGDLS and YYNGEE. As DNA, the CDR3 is TGTGCCAGCAGCATCGGACTAGCGGGGGGCAGGGAGACCCAGTACTTC. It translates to CASSIGLAGGRETQYF.

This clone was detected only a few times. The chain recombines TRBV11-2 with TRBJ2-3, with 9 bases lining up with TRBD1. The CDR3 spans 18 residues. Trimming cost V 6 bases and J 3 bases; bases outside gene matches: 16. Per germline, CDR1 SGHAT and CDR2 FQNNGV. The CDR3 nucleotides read TGTGCCAGCAGTTACTCATACACATCCGGGACAGGGACAGATACGCAGTATTTT. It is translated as CASSYSYTSGTGTDTQYF.